The 19 T cell receptor beta chains listed next were all sequenced from one sample in a study of blood T cell repertoires in COVID-19. Using immunoSEQ multiplex PCR, the repertoire was profiled, and TCRdb retains in-frame clones only, with some absent. The sample lists 50,000 or so clones; more than 80% were seen once. The sample taken for sequencing was peripheral blood. These receptors were obtained from a human donor with active COVID-19. The donor label of this sample is uncertain.

This chain connects TRBV5-1 to TRBJ2-1, with a weak D call TRBD1 (5 bases). Trimming cost V 4 bases and J 11 bases, with 22 bases left between them. This CDR3 spans 15 amino acids. CDR1 SGHRS and CDR2 YFSETQ come from the germline V gene. This chain's CDR3 is CASSVPQGFMEKQFF. As DNA, the CDR3 is TGCGCCAGCAGCGTCCCGCAGGGATTCATGGAGAAGCAGTTCTTC.

The chain recombines TRBV12-3 or TRBV12-4 with TRBJ1-5, with D unclear. The CDR3 length is 13 residues. Trimming took 3 bases from V and 11 from J, leaving 14 bases between them. CDR3: CASSLRDNSAQHF. The CDR3 bases are TGTGCCAGCAGTTTGAGGGATAACAGTGCCCAGCATTTT.

CDR3 protein: CASSQDPRTSGNLNEQFF. Here the CDR3 DNA reads TGTGCCAGCAGCCAAGATCCCCGGACTAGCGGGAATTTAAATGAGCAGTTCTTC. The V gene is TRBV3-1 (or the pseudogene TRBV3-2), the J gene TRBJ2-1; 12 bases are a match to TRBD2. The CDR3 is made up of 18 amino acids. Unmatched junction bases numbered 10, after V lost 0 bases and J lost 7 bases. Germline CDR1 reads LGHDT; CDR2 reads YNNKEL (reference sequence).

The chain couples TRBV7-9 to TRBJ2-5; D is perhaps TRBD1 (6 bases). The germline V gene encodes CDR1 SEHNR and CDR2 FQNEAQ (reference sequence). CDR3 size: 14 residues. Trimming stripped 4 bases from V and 5 bases from J, with 14 bases between. CDR3 coding DNA: TGTGCCAGCAGCTCCCAGGGGTACGAGGAGACCCAGTACTTC. This codes for CASSSQGYEETQYF.

The rearrangement uses TRBV5-5 and TRBJ2-3; 14 bases line up with TRBD2. V shed 6 bases, J shed 4 bases, and the junction held 4 bases outside the gene matches. The germline CDR1 and CDR2 sequences are SGHKS and YYEKEE (reference sequence). The CDR3 covers 15 residues. The DNA of the CDR3 is TGTGCCAGCACCGCGACTAGCGGGAGGGCAGATACGCAGTATTTT. Protein: CASTATSGRADTQYF. Variable domain in full (rest from reference TRBV5-5 and TRBJ2-3): DAGVTQSPTHLIKTRGQQVTLRCSPISGHKSVSWYQQVLGQGPQFIFQYYEKEERGRGNFPDRFSARQFPNYSSELNVNALLLGDSALYLCASTATSGRADTQYFGPGTRLTVL.

In nucleotides, the CDR3 is TGTGCCAGCAGCAACAGGGGGGATGCTGAAGCTTTCTTT. It is translated as CASSNRGDAEAFF. This rearrangement joins TRBV6-6 to TRBJ1-1, with 8 bases fitting TRBD1. From germline, CDR1 is MNHNY and CDR2 SVGAGI (reference sequence). The CDR3 sequence is 13 residues long. V shed 6 bases and J 6 bases; nucleotides not matched to a gene: 6.

This sequence joins TRBV6-1 and TRBJ1-3; a possible D gene is TRBD1 (5 bases). The V end was cut by 1 base, the J end by 3 bases, with 13 bases between. Germline loops: CDR1 MNHNS, CDR2 SASEGT. There are 16 residues in the CDR3. The DNA of the CDR3 is TGTGCCAGCAGTGAAGGGAGGGGAGGAAGTGGAAACACCATATATTTT. Translation gives CASSEGRGGSGNTIYF.

The chain employs TRBV7-2 and TRBJ1-1; 8 bases match TRBD1. V shed 0 bases, J shed 2 bases, and the junction held 11 bases outside the gene matches. This CDR3 has 18 amino acids. Looked up from germline, CDR1 is SGHTA and CDR2 is FQGNSA. CDR3 nucleotide sequence: TGTGCCAGCAGCTTAGCCGGGACAGGCACGTACGTCAACACTGAAGCTTTCTTT. Translating it yields CASSLAGTGTYVNTEAFF.

The genes are TRBV6-5 and TRBJ1-2; D is unresolved. V lost 6 bases and J lost 0, with 8 bases in between. This CDR3 has 13 amino acids. From germline, CDR1 is MNHEY and CDR2 SVGAGI. CDR3 residues: CASRVTSNYGYTF. DNA for the CDR3: TGTGCCAGCAGGGTAACATCTAACTATGGCTACACCTTC.

The chain has TRBV28 and TRBJ2-1, with TRBD2 matching over 9 bases. Germline V gene lookup returns CDR1 MDHEN and CDR2 SYDVKM. V dropped 7 bases and J dropped 7; count of bases not matched to a gene: 14. The length of the CDR3 is 16 residues. CDR3 sequence reads: CASTPAGLAGKNEQFF. In DNA form, the CDR3 reads TGTGCCAGCACCCCTGCGGGACTAGCCGGCAAAAATGAGCAGTTCTTC.

This chain joins TRBV5-1 and TRBJ2-1, with TRBD2 matching over 9 bases. This CDR3 has 16 residues. The V segment lost 0 bases and the J segment 6 bases; nucleotides outside the gene matches: 7. The V gene's germline CDR1 is SGHRS and CDR2 YFSETQ. The CDR3 is CASSLESSGSTNEQFF. The CDR3 DNA reads TGCGCCAGCAGCTTGGAGAGTAGCGGGAGCACCAATGAGCAGTTCTTC.

V gene TRBV6-2 or TRBV6-3 combines with J gene TRBJ2-3; D gene ambiguous. CDR1 and CDR2 from the germline V gene are MNHEY and SVGEGT. CDR3 size: 14 residues. V lost 4 bases to trimming and J lost 0 bases, with 8 bases between them. The CDR3: CASSSRASTDTQYF. The DNA of the CDR3 is TGTGCCAGCAGTTCTAGAGCTAGCACAGATACGCAGTATTTT.

In its sample, this clone was seen once. V and J are TRBV3-1 (or the pseudogene TRBV3-2) and TRBJ2-3, with D hard to call. The CDR3 length is 13 residues. Trimming pared 0 bases from V and 8 bases from J, leaving 9 bases between. Germline V CDR1 and CDR2: LGHDT, YNNKEL (reference sequence). CDR3 in amino acids: CASSQDLRVTQYF. The CDR3 region has the DNA TGTGCCAGCAGCCAAGATCTTCGGGTTACGCAGTATTTT.

The rearrangement links TRBV10-3 to TRBJ1-2; the D is unclear. The CDR3 is made up of 12 amino acids. The ends were cut back, 10 bases at V and 4 bases at J, with 13 bases in the middle. Looked up from germline, CDR1 is ENHRY and CDR2 is SYGVKD. The chain's CDR3 is CATGDRGYGYTF. The DNA for the CDR3 is TGTGCCACCGGGGATCGCGGCTATGGCTACACCTTC.

The genes are TRBV18 and TRBJ1-2; D is uncertain. CDR3 length: 14 residues. Germline-derived CDR1 and CDR2 are KGHSH and LQKENI. V was trimmed by 3 bases and J by 2 bases, leaving 10 bases between them. The CDR3 loop is CASSPKAGNYGYTF. CDR3 bases: TGTGCCAGCTCACCTAAGGCGGGGAACTATGGCTACACCTTC.

The chain carries TRBV24-1 and TRBJ2-1, with 8 bases identical to TRBD1. The CDR3 has 16 residues. With V trimmed by 2 bases and J by 0 bases, 2 bases remained unmatched. Germline CDR1 is KGHDR and CDR2 is SFDVKD. The CDR3: CATSDSDRGSYNEQFF. The CDR3 DNA reads TGTGCCACCAGTGATTCCGACAGGGGCTCCTACAATGAGCAGTTCTTC.

This clone was picked up one time. This rearrangement joins TRBV4-1 to TRBJ1-4, with TRBD1 matching 10 bases. There are 15 residues in the CDR3. The germline CDR1 and CDR2 sequences are MGHRA and YSYEKL. V dropped 4 bases and J dropped 6; count of bases not matched to a gene: 5. CDR3 residues: CASSPVGQGDEKLFF. CDR3 DNA: TGCGCCAGCAGCCCGGTCGGACAGGGGGATGAAAAACTGTTTTTT.

This sequence joins TRBV19 and TRBJ1-2; D not certain. Germline loops: CDR1 LNHDA, CDR2 SQIVND (reference sequence). The CDR3 consists of 14 residues. Trimming shortened V by 5 bases and J by 2 bases, and 12 bases separated the two germline ends. Here the CDR3 reads CASSPRRENYGYTF. The CDR3 nucleotides read TGTGCCAGTAGTCCCCGTAGAGAGAACTATGGCTACACCTTC. The variable domain in full, with the rest retrieved from reference TRBV19 and TRBJ1-2, is DGGITQSPKYLFRKEGQNVTLSCEQNLNHDAMYWYRQDPGQGLRLIYYSQIVNDFQKGDIAEGYSVSREKKESFPLTVTSAQKNPTAFYLCASSPRRENYGYTFGSGTRLTVV.

This chain links TRBV7-2 with TRBJ1-4; 9 bases fit TRBD1. Germline CDR1 is SGHTA and CDR2 is FQGNSA. The CDR3 length is 15 residues. Trimming removed 5 bases from V and 5 bases from J; junction bases left unmatched: 6. Here the CDR3 DNA reads TGTGCCAGCAGCCTAGGGACAGGGCGGAATGAAAAACTGTTTTTT. It encodes CASSLGTGRNEKLFF.